These 25 T cell receptor beta chains were all obtained from the same sample, sequenced in a study of cytomegalovirus exposure and HLA in healthy donors. It was with 60 Vbeta and 13 Jbeta primers that the PCR ran. Repertoires were generated with immunoSEQ multiplex PCR, while TCRdb's copy carries only in-frame clones and drops some. The profile shows about 110,000 clones, 75% to 85% of them singletons. The material sequenced was PBMCs. Receptors originate from a woman aged 18-29 years in good health and CMV-seropositive.

The chain carries TRBV9 and TRBJ2-7, with TRBD2 identical over 8 bases. Germline CDR1 and CDR2: SGDLS and YYNGEE. With 3 bases clipped from V and 3 bases from J, the junction kept 11 bases outside the gene matches. There are 16 residues in the CDR3. Here the CDR3 DNA reads TGTGCCAGCAGCGCCCCAGCGGGAGCTATTGGCTACGAGCAGTACTTC. It is translated as CASSAPAGAIGYEQYF. Filled out from reference TRBV9 and TRBJ2-7, the complete variable domain reads DSGVTQTPKHLITATGQRVTLRCSPRSGDLSVYWYQQSLDQGLQFLIQYYNGEERAKGNILERFSAQQFPDLHSELNLSSLELGDSALYFCASSAPAGAIGYEQYFGPGTRLTVT.

This clone was observed a handful of times. The CDR3 is CASSDRGNTEAFF. DNA of the CDR3: TGTGCCAGCAGCGACAGGGGGAACACTGAAGCTTTCTTT. V is TRBV9 and J is TRBJ1-1, with 7 positions matching TRBD1. The CDR3 runs 13 residues. CDR1 and CDR2 from the germline V gene are SGDLS and YYNGEE. The junction had 0 bases not matched to a gene; V was cut back by 3 bases and J by 1 base.

The genes are TRBV30 and TRBJ1-3; D is ambiguous. CDR1 and CDR2 (germline): GTSNPN, SVGIG (reference sequence). CDR3 size: 12 residues. V was clipped by 3 bases and J by 5 bases, with 8 bases between them. CDR3 nucleotide sequence: TGTGCCTGGAGATTTGAGAGAAACACCATATATTTT. As protein: CAWRFERNTIYF.

The CDR3 here is CASSLGEQGNTIYF. CDR3 sequence (DNA): TGTGCCAGCAGCTTAGGGGAACAGGGAAACACCATATATTTT. The rearrangement uses TRBV5-6 and TRBJ1-3; maybe TRBD1 (5 bases). Germline loops: CDR1 SGHDT, CDR2 YYEEEE. The CDR3 consists of 14 residues. Between the trimmed V and J ends, which lost 2 bases and 4 bases, there was a span of 10 bases.

The sample holds one count of this clone. The chain recombines TRBV5-1 with TRBJ2-1, with 12 bases matching TRBD2. Trimming at V came to 4 bases and at J to 9 bases, leaving 8 bases not matched to a gene. The CDR3 sequence is 15 residues long. Germline assignment: CDR1 SGHRS and CDR2 YFSETQ. The CDR3: CASSRRTSGTPEQFF. CDR3 coding DNA: TGCGCCAGCAGCAGGCGGACTAGCGGGACACCTGAGCAGTTCTTC.

This clone was detected only a few times. This chain's CDR3 is CASSSDPGGGNQPQHF. CDR3 sequence (DNA): TGTGCCAGCAGCTCTGACCCAGGCGGGGGCAATCAGCCCCAGCATTTT. The V and J genes are TRBV7-8 and TRBJ1-5; D is unresolved. This CDR3 has 16 amino acids. Trimming left V 4 bases short and J 2 bases short, with 15 bases between. CDR1 is SGHVS, CDR2 FQNEAQ, per germline. Supplemented by reference TRBV7-8 and TRBJ1-5, the full variable domain reads GAGVSQSPRYKVAKRGQDVALRCDPISGHVSLFWYQQALGQGPEFLTYFQNEAQLDKSGLPSDRFFAERPEGSVSTLKIQRTQQEDSAVYLCASSSDPGGGNQPQHFGDGTRLSIL.

V and J are TRBV30 and TRBJ2-7; D possibly corresponds to TRBD2 (5 bases). Germline V gene lookup returns CDR1 GTSNPN and CDR2 SVGIG (reference sequence). The CDR3 length is 12 residues. V was cut by 2 bases and J by 5 bases, with 10 bases left in between. The CDR3 DNA is TGTGCCTGGAGTTCGGTGGGAGACGAGCAGTACTTC. This sequence encodes CAWSSVGDEQYF.

This rearrangement joins TRBV7-9 to TRBJ2-7; possible D gene TRBD1, 5 bases. Between the trimmed V and J ends, which lost 5 bases and 2 bases, there was a span of 19 bases. The CDR3 runs to 16 residues. From germline, CDR1 is SEHNR and CDR2 FQNEAQ (reference sequence). CDR3 in amino acids: CASSSWTPDAPYEQYF. The CDR3, as DNA: TGTGCCAGCAGCAGTTGGACACCAGATGCACCCTACGAGCAGTACTTC.

The genes are TRBV6-5 and TRBJ2-3; 14 positions agree with TRBD2. Per the germline V gene, CDR1 is MNHEY and CDR2 is SVGAGI. V was pared by 6 bases and J by 5 bases, with 4 bases of the junction left unmatched. The CDR3 sequence is 15 residues long. CDR3 region: CASSPGTSGRDTQYF. In nucleotides, the CDR3 is TGTGCCAGCAGCCCCGGGACTAGCGGGAGAGATACGCAGTATTTT.

The J gene is TRBJ2-1, the V gene TRBV2, with 7 bases fitting TRBD1. The V gene end was trimmed by 6 bases and the J gene end by 10 bases; junction bases not matched to a gene: 6. Germline V gives CDR1 SNHLY, CDR2 FYNNEI. The CDR3 runs 12 residues. For the CDR3, the DNA is TGTGCCAGCAGCCGACAGGGTAGGGAGCAGTTCTTC. Its translation is CASSRQGREQFF.

The chain uses TRBV5-6 and TRBJ2-2; 7 nucleotides agree with TRBD1. This CDR3 is built from 16 residues. Germline V gene sequence: CDR1 SGHDT, CDR2 YYEEEE. J was trimmed by 0 bases and V by 2 bases; bases with no gene match: 4. The DNA for the CDR3 is TGTGCCAGCAGCTTTCTCACAGGGGCGAACACCGGGGAGCTGTTTTTT. Its protein product is CASSFLTGANTGELFF.

The chain is built from TRBV6-5 and TRBJ1-1; maybe TRBD1 (5 bases). CDR1 is MNHEY and CDR2 is SVGAGI in the germline V gene. Trimming removed 4 bases at V and 11 bases at J, with 17 bases between. The CDR3 loop spans 13 amino acids. CDR3 amino acids: CASSWDWGGGAFF. CDR3 coding DNA: TGTGCCAGCAGTTGGGATTGGGGCGGAGGGGCTTTCTTT.

V is TRBV2 and J is TRBJ2-1; 8 bases map to TRBD1. Germline CDR1 is SNHLY and CDR2 is FYNNEI. J lost 4 bases, V lost 6 bases, and 5 bases had no gene match. The CDR3 length is 14 residues. The DNA of the CDR3 is TGTGCCAGCAGAAGGGGGACAGGATACAATGAGCAGTTCTTC. Protein sequence: CASRRGTGYNEQFF.

This clone was counted between two and nine times. The DNA of the CDR3 is TGTGCCAGCAGTTTTGCTAGCGGGAGCTCAGGGGAGACCCAGTACTTC. This gives the protein CASSFASGSSGETQYF. The chain links TRBV28 to TRBJ2-5; 10 nucleotides agree with TRBD2. J gave up 5 bases and V 3 bases, and 9 bases lay outside the gene matches. The CDR3 is made up of 16 amino acids. Germline V gene lookup returns CDR1 MDHEN and CDR2 SYDVKM.

This clone was detected only once. This chain joins TRBV7-9 and TRBJ2-5, with a tentative D call TRBD1 (6 bases). CDR3 length: 12 amino acids. V was clipped by 5 bases and J by 7 bases, with 11 bases between them. The germline V gene has CDR1 SEHNR and CDR2 FQNEAQ (reference sequence). The CDR3 reads CASSIQGGTQYF. As DNA, the CDR3 is TGTGCCAGCAGCATACAGGGTGGGACCCAGTACTTC.

The chain recombines TRBV28 with TRBJ1-4; D is perhaps TRBD1 (5 bases). The CDR3 covers 15 residues. V gave up 5 bases and J gave up 2 bases, with 12 bases separating them. Germline V lookup: CDR1 MDHEN, CDR2 SYDVKM. The DNA for the CDR3 is TGTGCCAGCAGTCAGCCGGGGGATACTAATGAAAAACTGTTTTTT. Its protein product is CASSQPGDTNEKLFF.

This clone appeared once. This sequence joins TRBV19 and TRBJ1-2, with 10 bases aligning to TRBD1. The germline V gene has CDR1 LNHDA and CDR2 SQIVND (reference sequence). V gave up 5 bases and J gave up 7 bases; unmatched junction bases: 7. The CDR3 is made up of 14 amino acids. CDR3 residues: CASSVRDRGAGYTF. CDR3 sequence (DNA): TGTGCCAGTAGTGTCCGGGACAGGGGAGCTGGCTACACCTTC.

The chain joins TRBV5-4 to TRBJ1-1; no clear D. The CDR3 runs 16 residues. Trimming left V 1 base short and J 0 bases short, with 13 bases between. Germline CDR1 SGHNT, CDR2 YYREEE (reference sequence). CDR3 in amino acids: CASSLRSGTLNTEAFF. The CDR3 DNA is TGTGCCAGCAGCTTGCGAAGCGGAACATTGAACACTGAAGCTTTCTTT.

This sequence joins TRBV9 and TRBJ1-4; TRBD1 matches at 8 bases. Germline values: CDR1 SGDLS, CDR2 YYNGEE. V dropped 3 bases and J dropped 3; count of bases not matched to a gene: 1. The CDR3 consists of 14 residues. The CDR3 DNA sequence: TGTGCCAGCAGCGACAGGGGGGCTAATGAAAAACTGTTTTTT. Amino acids: CASSDRGANEKLFF.

The chain recombines TRBV5-6 with TRBJ1-2, with 9 positions matching TRBD1. This CDR3 is built from 14 residues. Germline V gene data show CDR1 as SGHDT and CDR2 as YYEEEE. V was clipped by 0 bases and J by 7 bases; unmatched bases: 4. CDR3 residues: CASSLGGQGAGYTF. In DNA form, the CDR3 reads TGTGCCAGCAGCTTGGGGGGACAGGGAGCTGGCTACACCTTC.

This chain links TRBV6-5 with TRBJ2-7; 11 nucleotides align to TRBD2. The CDR3 sequence is 14 residues long. J gave up 5 bases and V 6 bases, and 6 bases lay outside the gene matches. Germline V gene lookup returns CDR1 MNHEY and CDR2 SVGAGI. CDR3 sequence: CASRRGSGRDEQYF. Written as DNA, the CDR3 is TGTGCCAGCAGGCGGGGTAGCGGGAGGGACGAGCAGTACTTC.

This chain connects TRBV5-1 to TRBJ1-3; 8 positions agree with TRBD1. This CDR3 is built from 17 residues. CDR1 and CDR2 from the germline V gene are SGHRS and YFSETQ. V dropped 2 bases and J dropped 0; count of bases not matched to a gene: 7. This CDR3 is CASSLRTGRISGNTIYF. The CDR3 nucleotides read TGCGCCAGCAGCTTAAGGACAGGGCGGATCTCTGGAAACACCATATATTTT.

The rearrangement joins TRBV10-3 to TRBJ2-3; 8 positions match TRBD2. Germline V lookup: CDR1 ENHRY, CDR2 SYGVKD. This CDR3 is 17 amino acids long. The J segment lost 8 bases and the V segment lost 2 bases, leaving 15 bases of the junction unmatched. CDR3 nucleotide sequence: TGTGCCATCAGTGAGGTCCGCGGGAGGTCCCTTAGGGGTACGCAGTATTTT. Translation: CAISEVRGRSLRGTQYF.

The chain carries TRBV28 and TRBJ2-5; D unclear. The CDR3 covers 18 residues. V was trimmed by 3 bases and J by 4 bases, leaving 24 bases between them. Germline V gives CDR1 MDHEN, CDR2 SYDVKM. The CDR3 spells CASSFRQANLGIRETQYF. In DNA, the CDR3 is TGTGCCAGCAGTTTTCGGCAGGCCAATCTGGGCATACGAGAGACCCAGTACTTC. Using reference TRBV28 and TRBJ2-5 for the parts outside the CDR3, the full variable domain is DVKVTQSSRYLVKRTGEKVFLECVQDMDHENMFWYRQDPGLGLRLIYFSYDVKMKEKGDIPEGYSVSREKKERFSLILESASTNQTSMYLCASSFRQANLGIRETQYFGPGTRLLVL.

The chain joins TRBV6-5 to TRBJ2-3; 7 bases map to TRBD2. J gave up 4 bases and V 0 bases, and 1 base lay outside the gene matches. The CDR3 runs 14 residues. Germline V lookup: CDR1 MNHEY, CDR2 SVGAGI. The CDR3 loop reads CASSYSGGADTQYF. DNA of the CDR3: TGTGCCAGCAGTTACTCGGGAGGGGCAGATACGCAGTATTTT.